This T cell receptor (beta chain) was sequenced during a study of T cell repertoires in aging, cancer and after chemotherapy. The ends were cut back, 3 bases at V and 1 base at J, with 10 bases in the middle. The CDR3 spans 15 residues. CDR1 and CDR2 (germline): LNHDA, SQIVND (reference sequence). Turning to this clonotype: Its antigen remains unknown.

Study-wide findings and caveats: In each cancer cohort, median generation probability increased across chemotherapy, suggesting thymic output rebounded.

Peripheral blood genomic DNA, not sorted cells or RNA, was the template. TRB rearrangements spanning V, D and J were amplified using mixed TRB-A/B primers. Each CDR3 protein gets one entry after TCRdb re-called the multiplex PCR reads with MiXCR. The sample consists of 7,000 to 9,000 distinct CDR3 sequences, around 32% of them appearing once. The gene calls are TRBV19 and TRBJ1-5, with D possibly being TRBD1 (5 bases). The sequence derives from a human donor in good health. What was sequenced was blood. CDR3 region: CASSIMWGSNQPQHF. The CDR3 nucleotides read TGTGCCAGTAGTATTATGTGGGGGAGCAATCAGCCCCAGCATTTT.